This TCR beta chain came from a study of blood T cell repertoires in COVID-19. The overall study: Researchers got acute and convalescent COVID-19 samples from the United States, Italy and Spain. Nucleic acid was either cDNA or gDNA, and it came from T cells, B-cell-depleted T cells, or PBMCs.

The CDR3 contains 15 residues. Germline V gives CDR1 LGHNA, CDR2 YNFKEQ. The junction had 6 bases not matched to a gene; V was cut back by 4 bases and J by 1 base. Authors' analysis steps: From reference gene primer amplification, estimates of nucleated cell counts were derived. Assay used: immunoSEQ multiplex PCR; TCRdb lists only in-frame clones, some missing. Clone size and V and J calls were adopted from that table, with D and trimming inferred from the DNA. The table has about 99,000 clones, roughly nine tenths seen once; the top ten hold about a sixth. The chain has TRBV4-2 and TRBJ2-5; 7 nucleotides match TRBD1. The source material was peripheral blood. This sequence originates from a woman older than 75 in a cohort sampled during active COVID-19. Here the CDR3 DNA reads TGTGCCAGCAGCCCCGACGGGACAGTCCAAGAGACCCAGTACTTC. It is translated as CASSPDGTVQETQYF.